What follows are 27 T cell receptor beta chains derived from one specimen sequenced in a study of cytomegalovirus exposure and HLA in healthy donors (dated by TCRdb to between 2016 and 2019). The receptor library was made with the immunoSEQ multiplex PCR assay. For the multiplex PCR, a mixture combining 60 forward primers for TCR Vbeta segments and 13 reverse primers for TCR Jbeta segments was used. The clones in this table, taken by TCRdb from immuneACCESS, are in-frame only. Not every clone is retained; where verified, under half of the shortfall comes from an unresolved V gene, and the cause of the rest is unknown. In this sample's table one finds under 150,000 clones. Approximately 1.9% of the sample goes to the ten largest clones. The sequenced sample consisted of PBMCs. The receptors come from a woman aged 60-70 years in good health and CMV-seronegative.

The V gene is TRBV27, the J gene TRBJ2-2; TRBD1 matches 7 bases. The J segment lost 4 bases and the V segment lost 2 bases, leaving 7 bases of the junction unmatched. In germline, CDR1 is MNHEY, CDR2 SMNVEV (reference sequence). The CDR3 contains 16 residues. Here the CDR3 DNA reads TGTGCCAGCAGTTTAAGGGGGCTTGTTGGCACCGGGGAGCTGTTTTTT. Translated: CASSLRGLVGTGELFF.

This rearrangement joins TRBV6-5 to TRBJ2-3, with TRBD2 identical over 8 bases. Germline V CDR1 and CDR2: MNHEY, SVGAGI. V shed 0 bases, J shed 5 bases, and the junction held 4 bases outside the gene matches. The CDR3 runs to 15 residues. CDR3 protein: CASSYSISGEDTQYF. DNA for the CDR3: TGTGCCAGCAGTTACTCGATTAGCGGGGAAGATACGCAGTATTTT.

CDR3 amino acids: CASSQEVLAEKSTDTQYF. In nucleotides, the CDR3 is TGTGCCAGCAGCCAAGAGGTCCTAGCGGAAAAATCTACAGATACGCAGTATTTT. The V gene is TRBV4-2, the J gene TRBJ2-3; TRBD2 matches at 7 bases. Germline V gene sequence: CDR1 LGHNA, CDR2 YNFKEQ. The CDR3 contains 18 residues. Unmatched junction bases numbered 12, after V lost 0 bases and J lost 3 bases.

Points on this clone: Additional DNA sequences in this sample encode the identical CDR3. The chain recombines TRBV19 with TRBJ2-6, with D maybe TRBD1 (5 bases). The CDR3 runs 14 residues. V was shortened by 6 bases and J by 1 base, with 7 bases between the two germline ends. Germline lookup yields CDR1 LNHDA and CDR2 SQIVND (reference sequence). This chain's CDR3 is CASSPGSGANVLTF. CDR3 coding DNA: TGTGCCAGTAGCCCAGGGTCTGGGGCCAACGTCCTGACTTTC.

The V gene is TRBV11-2, the J gene TRBJ2-5; 11 nucleotides match TRBD2. This CDR3 is built from 17 residues. V trimming: 5 bases; J trimming: 6 bases; junction bases outside the gene matches: 14. Germline V gives CDR1 SGHAT, CDR2 FQNNGV. The CDR3 nucleotides read TGTGCCAGCAGCCCACCGGGACTAGCGGTCGCCATTAAGACCCAGTACTTC. This sequence encodes CASSPPGLAVAIKTQYF.

The V gene is TRBV7-9, the J gene TRBJ2-6; a weak D match, TRBD2 (5 bases). Germline V lookup: CDR1 SEHNR, CDR2 FQNEAQ (reference sequence). The ends were cut back, 4 bases at V and 1 base at J, with 8 bases in the middle. The CDR3 has 15 amino acids. The CDR3 DNA sequence: TGTGCCAGCAGCTGGACTCCTTCTGGGGCCAACGTCCTGACTTTC. Translation: CASSWTPSGANVLTF.

A remark on this clone: The junction departs from germline at one end; a sequencing error may be responsible. The V gene is TRBV7-7, the J gene TRBJ2-2; D is perhaps TRBD1 (6 bases). CDR1 and CDR2 (germline): SSHAT, FNYEAQ (reference sequence). This CDR3 spans 15 amino acids. The CDR3 DNA is TGTGCTAGCAGCCTGGACAGCCCAGCCACCGGGGAGCTGTTTTTT. Translation: CASSLDSPATGELFF. Using reference TRBV7-7 and TRBJ2-2 for the parts outside the CDR3, the full variable domain is GAGVSQSPRYKVTKRGQDVTLRCDPISSHATLYWYQQALGQGPEFLTYFNYEAQPDKSGLPSDRFSAERPEGSISTLTIQRTEQRDSAMYRCASSLDSPATGELFFGEGSRLTVL.

This sequence joins TRBV29-1 and TRBJ2-7, with D perhaps TRBD1 (6 bases). This CDR3 region has 11 residues. Germline V gene sequence: CDR1 SQVTM, CDR2 ANQGSEA. The V end lost 7 bases, the J end lost 2 bases, and 9 bases lay between the germline ends. The CDR3 protein is CSAKGAYEQYF. CDR3 nucleotide sequence: TGCAGCGCCAAGGGGGCCTACGAGCAGTACTTC.

The genes are TRBV18 and TRBJ2-6; 9 nucleotides line up with TRBD1. After removal of 5 bases from V and 4 bases from J, the junction contained 6 bases not matched to a gene. The CDR3 contains 16 residues. Germline CDR1 KGHSH, CDR2 LQKENI. CDR3 sequence (DNA): TGTGCCAGCTCATCGACAGGGGGGATAGGGGCCAACGTCCTGACTTTC. It specifies CASSSTGGIGANVLTF.

The rearrangement links TRBV28 to TRBJ2-7; D possibly corresponds to TRBD2 (6 bases). Trimming took 3 bases from V and 5 from J, leaving 14 bases between them. The CDR3 totals 14 residues. The germline gives CDR1 MDHEN, CDR2 SYDVKM. DNA of the CDR3: TGTGCCAGCAGTTTTTGGGGCGGGATGAACGAGCAGTACTTC. Amino acid sequence: CASSFWGGMNEQYF.

The chain combines TRBV10-3 with TRBJ2-3; D is perhaps TRBD1 (5 bases). Germline V gene sequence: CDR1 ENHRY, CDR2 SYGVKD. The CDR3 contains 14 residues. The V and J ends lost 6 bases and 4 bases respectively, with 14 bases between them. CDR3 nucleotides: TGTGCCATCAGGGATAACCTAGGGGCAGATACGCAGTATTTT. It is translated as CAIRDNLGADTQYF.

In DNA, the CDR3 is TGTGCCAGCAGTTCACTCGGACAGGGGGAGGAGACCCAGTACTTC. It translates to CASSSLGQGEETQYF. This rearrangement joins TRBV27 to TRBJ2-5; 10 nucleotides line up with TRBD1. V shed 4 bases, J shed 5 bases, and the junction held 7 bases outside the gene matches. Germline-derived CDR1 and CDR2 are MNHEY and SMNVEV (reference sequence). The CDR3 extends over 15 amino acids.

V and J are TRBV5-6 and TRBJ1-3; a weak D match, TRBD1 (6 bases). The ends were cut back, 5 bases at V and 4 bases at J, with 16 bases in the middle. Germline assignment: CDR1 SGHDT and CDR2 YYEEEE. CDR3 length: 15 amino acids. Here the CDR3 reads CASSVLGTLGNTIYF. CDR3 nucleotide sequence: TGTGCCAGCAGTGTCCTGGGGACACTAGGAAACACCATATATTTT.

The chain links TRBV7-9 to TRBJ1-3; D call uncertain. V gave up 1 base and J gave up 3 bases, with 7 bases separating them. The germline V gene has CDR1 SEHNR and CDR2 FQNEAQ (reference sequence). The CDR3 totals 14 residues. CDR3 in amino acids: CASSLEQLGNTIYF. For the CDR3, the DNA is TGTGCCAGCAGCTTAGAACAGCTTGGAAACACCATATATTTT.

The genes are TRBV2 and TRBJ2-7; TRBD1 might be the D (6 bases). The CDR3 runs to 12 residues. Looked up from germline, CDR1 is SNHLY and CDR2 is FYNNEI. V was cut by 3 bases and J by 5 bases, with 8 bases left in between. The CDR3 loop is CASSDRGHEQYF. CDR3 in DNA: TGTGCCAGCAGTGACAGGGGCCACGAGCAGTACTTC.

V is TRBV7-3 and J is TRBJ2-1; 7 bases match TRBD2. Trimming cost V 5 bases and J 8 bases; bases outside gene matches: 6. Per the germline V gene, CDR1 is SGHTA and CDR2 is FQGTGA. The CDR3 sequence is 13 residues long. CDR3: CASSRDYPDEQFF. In nucleotides, the CDR3 is TGTGCCAGCAGCCGGGACTACCCAGATGAGCAGTTCTTC.

This chain links TRBV6-1 with TRBJ1-2; a weak D match, TRBD1 (5 bases). CDR1 is MNHNS, CDR2 SASEGT, per germline. The CDR3 has 12 amino acids. The V end was cut by 3 bases, the J end by 4 bases, with 6 bases between. For the CDR3, the DNA is TGTGCCAGCAGTGAGACAGTCTATGGCTACACCTTC. Translating gives CASSETVYGYTF.

The chain uses TRBV18 and TRBJ2-1, with D possibly being TRBD2 (6 bases). Germline loops: CDR1 KGHSH, CDR2 LQKENI. CDR3 length: 14 amino acids. With 4 bases removed from V and 7 bases from J, the gap between germline ends came to 14 bases. The CDR3 coding sequence is TGTGCCAGCTCACTTCCGGGACTCTTGAATGAGCAGTTCTTC. Translated, it gives CASSLPGLLNEQFF.

The J gene is TRBJ2-5, the V gene TRBV7-9; tentative D call: TRBD1 (5 bases). The germline CDR1 and CDR2 sequences are SEHNR and FQNEAQ (reference sequence). Trimming took off 3 bases at V and 5 bases at J, with 22 bases between the two ends. The CDR3 extends over 17 amino acids. CDR3 coding DNA: TGTGCCAGCAGCTTCTCTCCCTTGACAGCCACCGGGGAGACCCAGTACTTC. It codes for CASSFSPLTATGETQYF.

V is TRBV6-5 and J is TRBJ2-7, with D maybe TRBD1 (6 bases). The CDR3 runs 13 residues. Looked up from germline, CDR1 is MNHEY and CDR2 is SVGAGI. Trimming cost V 7 bases and J 2 bases, with 12 bases left between them. The CDR3 sequence is CASMTGTPYEQYF. The CDR3 DNA reads as TGTGCCAGCATGACCGGGACACCCTACGAGCAGTACTTC.

This rearrangement joins TRBV6-5 to TRBJ2-7; 11 bases are shared with TRBD1. Germline V lookup: CDR1 MNHEY, CDR2 SVGAGI. The V and J ends lost 5 bases and 3 bases, in that order; junction bases with no gene match: 6. This CDR3 is built from 15 residues. CDR3 region: CASSTTGTGGYEQYF. Here the CDR3 DNA reads TGTGCCAGCAGTACAACCGGGACAGGGGGCTACGAGCAGTACTTC.

The V and J genes are TRBV18 and TRBJ1-1; 7 bases map to TRBD1. V dropped 3 bases and J dropped 5; count of bases not matched to a gene: 18. Germline V CDR1 and CDR2: KGHSH, LQKENI. The CDR3 spans 18 residues. The CDR3 protein is CASSPYRQGQNGWTEAFF. The CDR3 DNA reads TGTGCCAGCTCACCCTACCGACAGGGCCAGAATGGATGGACTGAAGCTTTCTTT.

The genes are TRBV10-3 and TRBJ2-1; 7 nucleotides agree with TRBD1. CDR1 ENHRY and CDR2 SYGVKD come from the germline V gene. The CDR3 extends over 14 amino acids. The V gene end was trimmed by 11 bases and the J gene end by 7 bases; junction bases not matched to a gene: 14. The CDR3 here is CASSGTAISNEQFF. The CDR3 DNA reads as TGTGCCTCGTCCGGGACAGCGATTTCGAATGAGCAGTTCTTC.

The rearrangement links TRBV19 to TRBJ1-1, with D possibly matching TRBD1 (6 bases). Trimming removed 8 bases from V and 1 base from J, with 11 bases in between. The CDR3 extends over 13 amino acids. Per germline, CDR1 LNHDA and CDR2 SQIVND (reference sequence). The CDR3 here is CASVMTGNTEAFF. The DNA of the CDR3 is TGTGCCAGTGTGATGACAGGGAACACTGAAGCTTTCTTT. The variable domain in full, with the rest retrieved from reference TRBV19 and TRBJ1-1, is DGGITQSPKYLFRKEGQNVTLSCEQNLNHDAMYWYRQDPGQGLRLIYYSQIVNDFQKGDIAEGYSVSREKKESFPLTVTSAQKNPTAFYLCASVMTGNTEAFFGQGTRLTVV.

The genes are TRBV19 and TRBJ1-3; 9 positions agree with TRBD1. Germline values: CDR1 LNHDA, CDR2 SQIVND (reference sequence). The CDR3 runs 14 residues. V trimming: 6 bases; J trimming: 4 bases; junction bases outside the gene matches: 4. CDR3 sequence (DNA): TGTGCCAGTAGACAGGGGGCGCGGGGAAACACCATATATTTT. This translates into CASRQGARGNTIYF.

The V and J genes are TRBV6-5 and TRBJ1-4, with D uncertain. The germline V and J ends were trimmed by 5 bases and 4 bases, with 14 bases remaining between them. CDR3 length: 15 amino acids. Per the germline V gene, CDR1 is MNHEY and CDR2 is SVGAGI. The CDR3 here is CASSRAVGNNEKLFF. The CDR3 nucleotides are TGTGCCAGCAGTCGAGCGGTCGGAAATAATGAAAAACTGTTTTTT.

This sequence joins TRBV29-1 and TRBJ2-5, with TRBD2 as a possible D gene (6 bases). V was clipped by 6 bases and J by 1 base, with 15 bases between them. This CDR3 is built from 14 residues. The germline V gene has CDR1 SQVTM and CDR2 ANQGSEA. The CDR3 loop is CSVRVVGGQETQYF. CDR3 bases: TGCAGCGTCAGGGTCGTGGGGGGCCAAGAGACCCAGTACTTC. The full variable domain, rest sourced from reference TRBV29-1 and TRBJ2-5, is SAVISQKPSRDICQRGTSLTIQCQVDSQVTMMFWYRQQPGQSLTLIATANQGSEATYESGFVIDKFPISRPNLTFSTLTVSNMSPEDSSIYLCSVRVVGGQETQYFGPGTRLLVL.